The next 28 T cell receptor beta chains were all read from a single sample in a study of human T cells and chemical hapten exposure. Time point reported: patch test 1, 2 weeks after DPC sensitization. Sample treatment: therapeutic diphenylcyclopropenone sensitization with weekly scalp DPC. In TCRdb, the RACE reads were re-called with MiXCR into one record per CDR3 protein. The sample lists some 340,000 distinct CDR3 sequences, approximately 6.3% occurring once. The material was whole blood, obtained in connection with sensitization to the hapten diphenylcyclopropenone (DPC). The receptors here all came from a woman aged 18 to 35 with alopecia areata. Some clones in this sample may be carry-over from other donors' samples.

This sequence joins TRBV6-2 or TRBV6-3 and TRBJ2-3, with TRBD2 matching 10 bases. Per germline, CDR1 MNHEY and CDR2 SVGEGT. With 2 bases clipped from V and 6 bases from J, the junction kept 11 bases outside the gene matches. This CDR3 comprises 17 residues. In DNA, the CDR3 is TGTGCCAGCAGTTACGCTCCAAGCGGGGGGGCAGGGGATACGCAGTATTTT. It is translated as CASSYAPSGGAGDTQYF.

This clonotype was counted a few times. The chain joins TRBV7-2 to TRBJ1-1; possible D gene TRBD1, 6 bases. This CDR3 comprises 16 residues. Trimming stripped 4 bases from V and 1 base from J, with 16 bases between. Germline values: CDR1 SGHTA, CDR2 FQGNSA. The chain's CDR3 is CASSSQSKTGNTEAFF. The CDR3 nucleotides read TGTGCCAGCAGCTCCCAGTCTAAGACAGGGAACACTGAAGCTTTCTTT. Full variable domain (missing parts from reference TRBV7-2 and TRBJ1-1): GAGVSQSPSNKVTEKGKDVELRCDPISGHTALYWYRQSLGQGLEFLIYFQGNSAPDKSGLPSDRFSAERTGGSVSTLTIQRTQQEDSAVYLCASSSQSKTGNTEAFFGQGTRLTVV.

This clonotype was observed many times. V usage is TRBV7-9 and J usage is TRBJ2-5, with D hard to call. The germline gives CDR1 SEHNR, CDR2 FQNEAQ (reference sequence). The CDR3 runs to 15 residues. Trimming removed 5 bases from V and 5 bases from J, with 18 bases in between. DNA of the CDR3: TGTGCCAGCAGCGAATCCAGGACCTCCTGGGAGACCCAGTACTTC. This gives the protein CASSESRTSWETQYF.

This chain links TRBV7-9 with TRBJ2-3, with D uncertain. The germline V gene has CDR1 SEHNR and CDR2 FQNEAQ (reference sequence). Trimming removed 5 bases at V and 0 bases at J, with 15 bases between. This CDR3 region has 16 residues. CDR3 amino acids: CASSPTWTESTDTQYF. In nucleotides, the CDR3 is TGTGCCAGCAGCCCTACATGGACGGAGAGCACAGATACGCAGTATTTT.

This clonotype was counted a few times. The rearrangement joins TRBV6-5 to TRBJ2-1; TRBD2 aligns across 11 bases. CDR1 is MNHEY and CDR2 is SVGAGI in the germline V gene. The CDR3 covers 16 residues. The V segment lost 7 bases and the J segment 6 bases; nucleotides outside the gene matches: 11. The CDR3 region is CASTLRASGGINEQFF. The DNA for the CDR3 is TGTGCCAGCACACTGCGGGCTAGCGGGGGGATCAATGAGCAGTTCTTC.

This clonotype was seen a handful of times. The CDR3 protein is CASSLKGAGEQYF. The DNA for the CDR3 is TGTGCCAGCAGTTTAAAAGGGGCGGGCGAGCAGTACTTC. J is TRBJ2-7 and V is TRBV12-3 or TRBV12-4; perhaps D is TRBD1 or TRBD2 (5 bases each). The CDR3 is 13 amino acids. Trimming shortened V by 2 bases and J by 6 bases, and 11 bases separated the two germline ends.

This clonotype has a handful of counts. The rearrangement joins TRBV4-3 to TRBJ2-3; D gene uncertain. The germline V gene has CDR1 LGHNA and CDR2 YSLEER. V lost 4 bases to trimming and J lost 6 bases, with 14 bases between them. The CDR3 runs 14 residues. In DNA, the CDR3 is TGCGCCAGCAGCCGGACCGAAGGTAGTGATACGCAGTATTTT. It translates to CASSRTEGSDTQYF.

V usage is TRBV6-5 and J usage is TRBJ1-3; D not certain. The germline gives CDR1 MNHEY, CDR2 SVGAGI. The CDR3 covers 19 residues. V lost 0 bases, J lost 0 bases, and 18 bases lay in between. As DNA, the CDR3 is TGTGCCAGCAGTTACTCGTATTTGGACGCTCCAAGCTCTGGAAACACCATATATTTT. It specifies CASSYSYLDAPSSGNTIYF.

Only a few counts were recorded for this clonotype. This sequence joins TRBV4-3 and TRBJ2-2; TRBD1 matches 7 bases. This CDR3 spans 16 amino acids. With 0 bases clipped from V and 5 bases from J, the junction kept 6 bases outside the gene matches. Germline CDR1 and CDR2: LGHNA and YSLEER. CDR3 sequence: CASSQDPTGITGELFF. The DNA for the CDR3 is TGCGCCAGCAGCCAAGATCCGACAGGGATAACCGGGGAGCTGTTTTTT.

This clonotype showed up just a few times. The chain carries TRBV7-2 and TRBJ2-3; D gene uncertain. The germline V gene encodes CDR1 SGHTA and CDR2 FQGNSA. The CDR3 is 13 residues long. Trimming cost V 8 bases and J 6 bases, with 15 bases left between them. CDR3 loop: CASLPRATDTQYF. The CDR3 DNA is TGTGCCAGCCTCCCGCGAGCCACGGATACGCAGTATTTT. The whole variable domain, remainder taken from reference TRBV7-2 and TRBJ2-3, is GAGVSQSPSNKVTEKGKDVELRCDPISGHTALYWYRQSLGQGLEFLIYFQGNSAPDKSGLPSDRFSAERTGGSVSTLTIQRTQQEDSAVYLCASLPRATDTQYFGPGTRLTVL.

The table lists this clonotype with a few counts. The V and J genes are TRBV25-1 and TRBJ1-4; 9 nucleotides match TRBD1. The junction had 6 bases not matched to a gene; V was cut back by 4 bases and J by 6 bases. CDR1 MGHDK and CDR2 SYGVNS come from the germline V gene. The CDR3 totals 15 residues. CDR3 amino acids: CASSAPGQGHEKLFF. CDR3 coding DNA: TGTGCCAGCAGTGCCCCGGGACAGGGACATGAAAAACTGTTTTTT. Full variable domain (remainder filled in from reference TRBV25-1 and TRBJ1-4): EADIYQTPRYLVIGTGKKITLECSQTMGHDKMYWYQQDPGMELHLIHYSYGVNSTEKGDLSSESTVSRIRTEHFPLTLESARPSHTSQYLCASSAPGQGHEKLFFGSGTQLSVL.

This chain uses TRBV6-2 or TRBV6-3 with TRBJ1-5; maybe TRBD1 (6 bases). The V end was cut by 6 bases, the J end by 6 bases, with 15 bases between. The CDR3 covers 14 residues. Germline loops: CDR1 MNHEY, CDR2 SVGEGT. The CDR3 loop reads CASRNRDARQPQHF. The CDR3 DNA follows: TGTGCCAGCAGGAACAGGGACGCCCGTCAGCCCCAGCATTTT.

The V gene is TRBV7-8, the J gene TRBJ2-7; maybe TRBD1 (5 bases). Germline values: CDR1 SGHVS, CDR2 FQNEAQ. V lost 4 bases, J lost 3 bases, and 13 bases lay in between. The CDR3 contains 14 residues. The CDR3 is CASSSDTASYEQYF. The CDR3 DNA reads TGTGCCAGCAGCTCGGACACGGCGAGCTACGAGCAGTACTTC.

Ten or more counts support this clonotype. The gene calls are TRBV5-1 and TRBJ2-1, with TRBD2 matching 8 bases. The V gene's germline CDR1 is SGHRS and CDR2 YFSETQ. Trimming took 0 bases from V and 4 from J; bases not matched to a gene: 9. The CDR3 sequence is 17 residues long. CDR3 bases: TGCGCCAGCAGCTTGGTACCAGCGGGGGAGCTATACAATGAGCAGTTCTTC. Residues: CASSLVPAGELYNEQFF.

This clonotype has at least ten counts. This chain uses TRBV5-1 with TRBJ1-1, with TRBD1 as a possible D gene (5 bases). The CDR3 runs to 20 residues. V was trimmed by 0 bases and J by 0 bases, leaving 24 bases between them. CDR1 is SGHRS and CDR2 is YFSETQ in the germline V gene. The DNA of the CDR3 is TGCGCCAGCAGCTTGGGCCCAGGGATCGCCCCTGGGGGAGTGAACACTGAAGCTTTCTTT. Protein sequence: CASSLGPGIAPGGVNTEAFF.

The rearrangement joins TRBV7-9 to TRBJ1-5; tentatively, D is TRBD1 (5 bases). Germline CDR1 SEHNR, CDR2 FQNEAQ (reference sequence). Trimming pared 3 bases from V and 3 bases from J, leaving 12 bases between. The CDR3 extends over 15 amino acids. CDR3 bases: TGTGCCAGCAGCTTCGGGCAGGGAATCAATCAGCCCCAGCATTTT. Its translation: CASSFGQGINQPQHF. The full variable domain, its missing parts supplied by reference TRBV7-9 and TRBJ1-5, is DTGVSQNPRHKITKRGQNVTFRCDPISEHNRLYWYRQTLGQGPEFLTYFQNEAQLEKSRLLSDRFSAERPKGSFSTLEIQRTEQGDSAMYLCASSFGQGINQPQHFGDGTRLSIL.

This clonotype was detected a few times. The gene calls are TRBV7-9 and TRBJ1-6; TRBD1 is a possible D gene (5 bases). Per germline, CDR1 SEHNR and CDR2 FQNEAQ (reference sequence). V was clipped by 4 bases and J by 8 bases, with 15 bases between them. The CDR3 has 15 amino acids. CDR3 in DNA: TGTGCCAGCAGCTCCACTGTTGGGGCGTATTCACCCCTCCACTTT. Translating it yields CASSSTVGAYSPLHF.

This clonotype was seen a few times. V is TRBV11-2 and J is TRBJ1-1; D is unclear. The V and J ends lost 5 bases and 5 bases respectively, with 21 bases between them. Germline CDR1 reads SGHAT; CDR2 reads FQNNGV. This CDR3 has 16 residues. The CDR3 sequence: CASSSPRTEAKTEAFF. DNA of the CDR3: TGTGCCAGCAGCAGCCCTAGGACGGAGGCAAAAACTGAAGCTTTCTTT.

In this sample, this clonotype turned up many times. The rearrangement uses TRBV18 and TRBJ2-3; 10 bases map to TRBD2. The CDR3 has 15 amino acids. V lost 8 bases to trimming and J lost 1 base; unmatched junction nucleotides: 6. Germline CDR1 KGHSH, CDR2 LQKENI. As DNA, the CDR3 is TGTGCCAGCAGCCCCGGGACTAGCGGCACAGATACGCAGTATTTT. Translated, it gives CASSPGTSGTDTQYF.

The chain links TRBV18 to TRBJ1-5; D is unclear. Germline V CDR1 and CDR2: KGHSH, LQKENI. This CDR3 has 14 amino acids. V was trimmed by 1 base and J by 3 bases, leaving 7 bases between them. The CDR3 nucleotides are TGTGCCAGCTCACCACAGGAGAACAATCAGCCCCAGCATTTT. Amino acid sequence: CASSPQENNQPQHF.

There are many counts of this clonotype. The V call is TRBV7-9, the J call TRBJ2-5; D unresolved. The V gene lost 1 base and the J gene lost 7 bases, with 16 bases spanning the gap. Germline V gene lookup returns CDR1 SEHNR and CDR2 FQNEAQ (reference sequence). This CDR3 contains 15 residues. The CDR3 nucleotides are TGTGCCAGCAGCTTAGGTTCCACAGTCCTCGTGACCCAGTACTTC. It codes for CASSLGSTVLVTQYF.

This clonotype was seen many times. The chain combines TRBV6-5 with TRBJ2-3, with D possibly being TRBD1 (6 bases). This CDR3 comprises 14 residues. V was shortened by 4 bases and J by 3 bases, with 11 bases between the two germline ends. In germline, CDR1 is MNHEY, CDR2 SVGAGI. CDR3 DNA sequence: TGTGCCAGCAGTTTGCAGGGGCCAACAGATACGCAGTATTTT. Protein: CASSLQGPTDTQYF.

This clonotype showed up just a few times. The gene calls are TRBV28 and TRBJ1-2, with D uncertain. Germline CDR1 MDHEN, CDR2 SYDVKM. The CDR3 is 15 amino acids. V lost 6 bases to trimming and J lost 3 bases, with 17 bases between them. The CDR3 bases are TGTGCCAGCAGCACTCGAAGCTGGCGATACTATGGCTACACCTTC. Amino acid sequence: CASSTRSWRYYGYTF.

There are many counts of this clonotype. This chain links TRBV6-5 with TRBJ1-6, with a weak D call TRBD1 (5 bases). This CDR3 spans 14 amino acids. V shed 6 bases and J shed 8 bases, with 14 bases lying between them. CDR1 MNHEY and CDR2 SVGAGI come from the germline V gene. CDR3 amino acids: CASRPGTHHSPLHF. In DNA form, the CDR3 reads TGTGCCAGCAGGCCGGGGACCCACCATTCACCCCTCCACTTT.

This clonotype was detected only a few times. One end of the junction is discordant with germline, which a read error may explain. This sequence joins TRBV2 and TRBJ2-5, with a possible D match to TRBD2 (7 bases). The CDR3 extends over 16 amino acids. Germline V lookup: CDR1 SNHLY, CDR2 FYNNEI. CDR3 region: CASSKGRGDHQETQYF. In nucleotides, the CDR3 is TGTGCCAGTTCTAAGGGGAGGGGGGACCACCAGGAGACCCAGTACTTC. Supplemented by reference TRBV2 and TRBJ2-5, the full variable domain reads EPEVTQTPSHQVTQMGQEVILRCVPISNHLYFYWYRQILGQKVEFLVSFYNNEISEKSEIFDDQFSVERPDGSNFTLKIRSTKLEDSAMYFCASSKGRGDHQETQYFGPGTRLLVL.

This chain links TRBV7-2 with TRBJ2-7; no clear D. Germline CDR1 reads SGHTA; CDR2 reads FQGNSA. The CDR3 spans 15 residues. Trimming stripped 5 bases from V and 6 bases from J, with 20 bases between. This CDR3 is CASSPSALRRLEQYF. Written as DNA, the CDR3 is TGTGCCAGCAGCCCTTCAGCCCTACGTCGTCTCGAGCAGTACTTC.

This clonotype occurred many times. The chain couples TRBV29-1 to TRBJ2-7, with D perhaps TRBD1 (6 bases). The ends were cut back, 5 bases at V and 5 bases at J, with 13 bases in the middle. The V gene's germline CDR1 is SQVTM and CDR2 ANQGSEA. The CDR3 consists of 12 residues. CDR3 DNA: TGCAGCGTTTGGGGGTCAGGGGACGAGCAGTACTTC. It translates to CSVWGSGDEQYF.

The V gene is TRBV28, the J gene TRBJ1-3, with 7 bases that match TRBD1. Germline V gene sequence: CDR1 MDHEN, CDR2 SYDVKM. This CDR3 contains 16 residues. V dropped 6 bases and J dropped 2; count of bases not matched to a gene: 10. The CDR3 region is CASRDSQGVAGNTIYF. The CDR3 nucleotides are TGTGCCAGCAGAGATTCGCAGGGGGTTGCTGGAAACACCATATATTTT.